This TCR beta chain derives from a study of blood T cells in healthy people across ages. The ends were cut back, 6 bases at V and 2 bases at J, with 16 bases in the middle. The CDR3 covers 15 residues. CDR1 SEHNR and CDR2 FQNEAQ come from the germline V gene (reference sequence). Primed by a sample-barcoded 5' primer and a J-beta primer mix, a second PCR proceeded for about 7 to 11 cycles. Each cDNA molecule carried a tag from a template-switch adaptor that contained 12 random nucleotides. MiXCR, applied by TCRdb to the 5' RACE reads, yields one record per CDR3 protein. The profile shows some 1.4 million distinct CDR3 sequences, 35% to 45% of them singletons. Remarks on this clonotype: Its specificity is not known.

Study-wide findings and caveats: TCR beta diversity per million T cells fell roughly linearly with age. Whereas aged donors had fewer naive CD4+ cells, long-lived donors had more of them and higher diversity. Researchers judged that diversity estimates from one million T cells fell short of true values.

Sequenced material: blood. The V and J genes are TRBV7-9 and TRBJ1-1; the D is unclear. This clonotype originated in a woman aged 18-30 years in good health. The CDR3: CASRNSEALNTEAFF. The CDR3 nucleotides are TGTGCCAGCAGGAATTCGGAGGCTCTTAACACTGAAGCTTTCTTT.